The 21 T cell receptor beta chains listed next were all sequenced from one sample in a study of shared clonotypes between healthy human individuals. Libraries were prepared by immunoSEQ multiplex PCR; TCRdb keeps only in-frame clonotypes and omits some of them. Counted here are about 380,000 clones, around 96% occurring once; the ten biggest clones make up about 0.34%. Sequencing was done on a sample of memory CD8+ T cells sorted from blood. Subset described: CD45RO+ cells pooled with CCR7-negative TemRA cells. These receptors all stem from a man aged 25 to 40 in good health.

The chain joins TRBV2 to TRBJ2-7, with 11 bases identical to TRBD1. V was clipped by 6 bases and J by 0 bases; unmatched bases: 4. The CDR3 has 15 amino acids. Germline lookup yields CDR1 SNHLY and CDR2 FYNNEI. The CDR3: CASRTGQGDSYEQYF. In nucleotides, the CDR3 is TGTGCCAGCAGGACGGGACAGGGGGACTCCTACGAGCAGTACTTC. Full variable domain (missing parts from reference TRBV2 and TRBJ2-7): EPEVTQTPSHQVTQMGQEVILRCVPISNHLYFYWYRQILGQKVEFLVSFYNNEISEKSEIFDDQFSVERPDGSNFTLKIRSTKLEDSAMYFCASRTGQGDSYEQYFGPGTRLTVT.

The DNA for the CDR3 is TGCGCCAGCAGGGGTAGTGTCAATGAGCAGTTCTTC. This encodes CASRGSVNEQFF. The chain employs TRBV5-1 and TRBJ2-1; D not resolved. Germline V lookup: CDR1 SGHRS, CDR2 YFSETQ. The CDR3 length is 12 residues. Trimming stripped 5 bases from V and 6 bases from J, with 9 bases between.

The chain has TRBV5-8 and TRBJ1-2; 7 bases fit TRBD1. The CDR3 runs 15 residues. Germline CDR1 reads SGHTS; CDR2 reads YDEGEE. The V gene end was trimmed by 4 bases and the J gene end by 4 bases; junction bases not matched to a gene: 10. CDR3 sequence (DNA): TGTGCCAGCAGCCCACAGCGGCAGGGGGGCTATGGCTACACCTTC. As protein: CASSPQRQGGYGYTF. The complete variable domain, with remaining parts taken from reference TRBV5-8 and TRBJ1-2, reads EAGVTQSPTHLIKTRGQQATLRCSPISGHTSVYWYQQALGLGLQFLLWYDEGEERNRGNFPPRFSGRQFPNYSSELNVNALELEDSALYLCASSPQRQGGYGYTFGSGTRLTVV.

The CDR3 DNA is TGTGCCATCAGCCCGACAGGCGTGAGTCAGGTTACGCAGTATTTT. As protein: CAISPTGVSQVTQYF. V and J are TRBV10-3 and TRBJ2-3; a weak D match, TRBD1 (6 bases). The CDR3 sequence is 15 residues long. V was shortened by 6 bases and J by 8 bases, with 21 bases between the two germline ends. Per the germline V gene, CDR1 is ENHRY and CDR2 is SYGVKD.

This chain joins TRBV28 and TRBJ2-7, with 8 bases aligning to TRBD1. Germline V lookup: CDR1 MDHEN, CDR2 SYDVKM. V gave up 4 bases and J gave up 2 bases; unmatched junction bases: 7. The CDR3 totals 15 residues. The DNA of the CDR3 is TGTGCCAGCAGTTCGCCCGGGACAGGCCCCTACGAGCAGTACTTC. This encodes CASSSPGTGPYEQYF.

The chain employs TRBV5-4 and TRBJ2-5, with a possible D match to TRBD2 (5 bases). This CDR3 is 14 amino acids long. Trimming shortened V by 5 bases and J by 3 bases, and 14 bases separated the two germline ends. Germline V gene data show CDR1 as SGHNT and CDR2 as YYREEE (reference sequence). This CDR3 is CASSQAGIKETQYF. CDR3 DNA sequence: TGTGCCAGCAGTCAAGCCGGGATCAAAGAGACCCAGTACTTC.

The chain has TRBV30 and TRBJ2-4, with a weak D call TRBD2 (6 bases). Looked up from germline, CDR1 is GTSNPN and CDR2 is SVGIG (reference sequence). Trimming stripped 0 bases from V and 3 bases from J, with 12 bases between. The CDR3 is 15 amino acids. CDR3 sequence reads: CAWSVLRGGKNIQYF. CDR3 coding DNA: TGTGCCTGGAGTGTACTTAGGGGAGGCAAAAACATTCAGTACTTC.

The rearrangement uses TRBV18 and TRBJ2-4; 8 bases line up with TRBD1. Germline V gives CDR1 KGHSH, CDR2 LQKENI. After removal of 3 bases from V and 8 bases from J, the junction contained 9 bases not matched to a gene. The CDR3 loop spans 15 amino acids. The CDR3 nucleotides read TGTGCCAGCTCACCCGGGGCAGGGGGCGCCGACATTCAGTACTTC. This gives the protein CASSPGAGGADIQYF.

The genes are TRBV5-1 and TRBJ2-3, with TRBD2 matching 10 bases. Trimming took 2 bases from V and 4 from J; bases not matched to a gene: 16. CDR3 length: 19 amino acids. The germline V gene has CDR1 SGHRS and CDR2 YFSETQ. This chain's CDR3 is CASSFLPSGSGVLADTQYF. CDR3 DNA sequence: TGCGCCAGCAGCTTTCTTCCTAGCGGGAGTGGAGTTCTAGCAGATACGCAGTATTTT.

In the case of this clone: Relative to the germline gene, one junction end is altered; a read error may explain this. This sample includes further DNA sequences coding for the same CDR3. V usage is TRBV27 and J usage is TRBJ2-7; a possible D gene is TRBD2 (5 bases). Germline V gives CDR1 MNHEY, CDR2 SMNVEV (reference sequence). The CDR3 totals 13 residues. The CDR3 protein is CASSADYSYEQYF. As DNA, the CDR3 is TGTGCCAGCAGTGCCGACTACTCCTATGAGCAGTACTTC.

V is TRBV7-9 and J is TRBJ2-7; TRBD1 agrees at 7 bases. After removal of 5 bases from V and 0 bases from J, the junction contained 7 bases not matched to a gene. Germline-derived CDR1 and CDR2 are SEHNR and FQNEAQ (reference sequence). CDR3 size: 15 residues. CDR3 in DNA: TGTGCCAGCAGCCGACCGGGACAGAGCTCCTACGAGCAGTACTTC. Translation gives CASSRPGQSSYEQYF.

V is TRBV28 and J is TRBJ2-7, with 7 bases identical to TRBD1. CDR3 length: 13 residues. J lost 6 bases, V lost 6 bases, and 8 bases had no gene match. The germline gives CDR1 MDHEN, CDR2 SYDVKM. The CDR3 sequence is CASRSDRAPEQYF. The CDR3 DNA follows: TGTGCCAGCAGATCCGACAGGGCCCCCGAGCAGTACTTC.

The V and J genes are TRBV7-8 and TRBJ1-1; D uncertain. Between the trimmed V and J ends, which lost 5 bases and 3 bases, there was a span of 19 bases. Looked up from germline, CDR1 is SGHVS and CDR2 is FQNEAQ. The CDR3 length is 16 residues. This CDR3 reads CASSLLLLGSDTEAFF. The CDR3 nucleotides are TGTGCCAGCAGCCTGCTTTTGTTAGGGAGTGACACTGAAGCTTTCTTT.

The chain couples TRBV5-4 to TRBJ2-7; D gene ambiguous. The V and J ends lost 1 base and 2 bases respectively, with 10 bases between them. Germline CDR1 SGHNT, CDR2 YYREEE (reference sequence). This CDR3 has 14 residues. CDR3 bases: TGTGCCAGCAGCTTGTCTTTACTCACCTACGAGCAGTACTTC. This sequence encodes CASSLSLLTYEQYF.

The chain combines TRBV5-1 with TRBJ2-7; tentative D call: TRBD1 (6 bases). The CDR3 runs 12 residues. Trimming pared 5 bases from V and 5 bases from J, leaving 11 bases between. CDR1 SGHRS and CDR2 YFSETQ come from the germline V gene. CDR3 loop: CASRGQGNEQYF. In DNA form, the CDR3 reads TGCGCCAGCAGGGGCCAGGGGAACGAGCAGTACTTC.

CDR3 residues: CAWSRRGPTNSYEQYF. The CDR3 DNA sequence: TGTGCCTGGAGCCGTAGGGGCCCCACGAACTCCTACGAGCAGTACTTC. The gene calls are TRBV30 and TRBJ2-7, with D perhaps TRBD1 (5 bases). Per germline, CDR1 GTSNPN and CDR2 SVGIG (reference sequence). This CDR3 is 16 amino acids long. V lost 3 bases to trimming and J lost 0 bases, with 18 bases between them.

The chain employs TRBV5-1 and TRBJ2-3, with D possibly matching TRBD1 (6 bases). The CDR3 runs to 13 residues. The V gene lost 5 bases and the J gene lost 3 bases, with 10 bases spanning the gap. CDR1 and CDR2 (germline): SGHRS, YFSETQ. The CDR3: CASRGGVTDTQYF. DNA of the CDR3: TGCGCCAGCAGAGGGGGAGTTACAGATACGCAGTATTTT.

The CDR3, as DNA: TGTGCCAGTAGTATAGGGGGCTCATCCGGAAACACCATATATTTT. It yields the protein CASSIGGSSGNTIYF. The V gene is TRBV19, the J gene TRBJ1-3, with a weak D call TRBD1 (5 bases). Trimming took off 1 base at V and 4 bases at J, with 11 bases between the two ends. There are 15 residues in the CDR3. CDR1 and CDR2 (germline): LNHDA, SQIVND (reference sequence).

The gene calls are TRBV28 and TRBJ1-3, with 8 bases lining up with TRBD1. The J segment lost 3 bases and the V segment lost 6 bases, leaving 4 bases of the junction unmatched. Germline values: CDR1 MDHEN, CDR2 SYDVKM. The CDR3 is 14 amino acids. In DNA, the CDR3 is TGTGCCAGCAGGCCAGGGGGCGATGGAAACACCATATATTTT. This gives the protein CASRPGGDGNTIYF.

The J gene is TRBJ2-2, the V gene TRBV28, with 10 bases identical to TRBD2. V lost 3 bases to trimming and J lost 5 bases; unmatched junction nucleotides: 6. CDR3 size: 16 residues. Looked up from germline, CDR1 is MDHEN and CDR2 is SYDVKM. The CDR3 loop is CASSLLTSGRTGELFF. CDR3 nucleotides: TGTGCCAGCAGTTTGCTGACTAGCGGGCGGACCGGGGAGCTGTTTTTT.

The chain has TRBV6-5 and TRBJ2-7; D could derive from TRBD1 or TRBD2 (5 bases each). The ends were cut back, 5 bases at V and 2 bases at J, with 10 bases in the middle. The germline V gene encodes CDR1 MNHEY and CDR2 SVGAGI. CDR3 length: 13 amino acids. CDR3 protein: CASSGGPPYEQYF. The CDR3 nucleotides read TGTGCCAGCAGTGGGGGACCCCCCTACGAGCAGTACTTC.